This T cell receptor (beta chain) was documented in a study of blood T cell repertoires in COVID-19. Recruits, aged about 18 to 89 years, lived in 25 or so US areas. Per the germline V gene, CDR1 is MGHRA and CDR2 is YSYEKL. CDR3 length: 17 amino acids. V was trimmed by 0 bases and J by 3 bases, leaving 17 bases between them. The table came from immunoSEQ multiplex PCR; TCRdb's copy has only in-frame clones and leaves some out. The sample includes approximately 220,000 clones, approximately 90% of them seen just once. This chain uses TRBV4-1 with TRBJ2-5, with D unclear. The sequence was collected from a woman in her 30s with acute COVID-19. The material sequenced was PBMCs or T cells enriched from blood (not recorded which). CDR3 DNA: TGCGCCAGCAGCCAAGATACCCCTCCCGCAGAAGAAGAGACCCAGTACTTC. Amino acids: CASSQDTPPAEEETQYF.